This TCR beta chain originates from a study of CD8+CD57+ T cells in acquired aplastic anemia. In the study overall: Yields of DNA that came from sorted CD4+ and CD8+ cells averaged roughly 3.3 ug.

V dropped 6 bases and J dropped 6 bases, with 8 bases sitting between them. The CDR3 is 12 amino acids. CDR1 LNHNV and CDR2 YYDKDF come from the germline V gene (reference sequence). Selection for sequencing was limited to patients who had shown CD8+CD57+ cell expansion by flow cytometry. All patients were therapy-naive when blood was sampled. The study profiled TCR beta VDJ and CDR3 using genomic DNA as template. TCRdb reprocessed the reads with MiXCR, giving one entry per CDR3 protein. The table lists some 150,000 distinct CDR3 sequences, about 48% of them singletons, with approximately 12% in the top ten.

The receptor was derived from a human donor with aplastic anemia. The sample was sorted CD4+, CD8+, or CD8+CD57+ T cells (not recorded which) from PBMCs. The rearrangement uses TRBV15 and TRBJ2-2; D call uncertain. CDR3 DNA: TGTGCCACCAGTTCGATAGCCGGGGAGCTGTTTTTT. It yields the protein CATSSIAGELFF.